The TCR beta chain described here comes from a study of blood T cells in healthy people across ages. For the second PCR, which ran for 7 to 11 cycles, a sample-barcoded 5' primer and a J-beta primer mix were used. Carrying 12 random nucleotides, a template-switch adaptor labeled each individual cDNA molecule. MiXCR, run by TCRdb on the 5' RACE reads, gives a single entry per CDR3 protein. The data contain roughly 720,000 distinct CDR3 sequences, about 53% of them singletons. This sequence originates from a man older than 75 in good health. The specimen was blood.

Written as DNA, the CDR3 is TGTGCCAGCAGCCCAGGGGGGGGGCGTGAAAAACTGTTTTTT. This codes for CASSPGGGREKLFF. V usage is TRBV28 and J usage is TRBJ1-4; 7 bases fit TRBD1. Germline CDR1 is MDHEN and CDR2 is SYDVKM. The CDR3 sequence is 14 residues long. Trimming cost V 6 bases and J 7 bases; bases outside gene matches: 8.